This T cell receptor (beta chain) was recorded in a study of response to subunit inactivated influenza vaccine. Overall study results and limits: T cells newly recruited by each seasonal influenza vaccination are few, the authors suggested.

This clonotype occurred many times. Its target is not known. One entry per CDR3 protein, called by TCRdb with MiXCR from the RT-PCR reads. This repertoire shows more than 700,000 distinct CDR3 sequences, less than 25% found once; its top ten account for more than 8.5%. The CDR3 has 11 residues. V lost 4 bases, J lost 7 bases, and 7 bases lay in between. Material: PBMCs from blood, obtained around 5 days after vaccination. This clonotype was sampled from a man over 45 who received an inactivated influenza vaccine. The V call is TRBV12-3 or TRBV12-4, the J call TRBJ2-5; D possibly corresponds to TRBD2 (5 bases). This CDR3 is CASSSGGTQYF. The CDR3, as DNA: TGTGCCAGCAGTTCAGGAGGGACCCAGTACTTC.